Listed here are 21 T cell receptor beta chains from one sample, sequenced in a study of T cell changes during pregnancy in multiple sclerosis. Clones were read by immunoSEQ multiplex PCR, and TCRdb kept only the in-frame ones, dropping some. The sample includes tens of thousands of clones, around 93% of them seen just once. The sample consisted of CD4+ T cells from peripheral blood mononuclear cells, taken after pregnancy. All receptors come from a female donor in good health, enrolled as a control in a pregnancy study.

This chain connects TRBV19 to TRBJ2-7; TRBD1 matches at 10 bases. Per the germline V gene, CDR1 is LNHDA and CDR2 is SQIVND (reference sequence). This CDR3 region has 16 residues. V trimming: 2 bases; J trimming: 1 base; junction bases outside the gene matches: 5. The CDR3 reads CASSITGTGVSYEQYF. CDR3 DNA: TGTGCCAGTAGTATAACCGGGACAGGGGTGTCCTACGAGCAGTACTTC.

The V gene is TRBV2, the J gene TRBJ2-5; D not resolved. Germline values: CDR1 SNHLY, CDR2 FYNNEI. The CDR3 sequence is 11 residues long. V dropped 2 bases and J dropped 5 bases, with 3 bases sitting between them. The CDR3 reads CASSEQETQYF. The DNA for the CDR3 is TGTGCCAGCAGTGAACAGGAGACCCAGTACTTC. Drawing the rest from reference TRBV2 and TRBJ2-5, the complete variable domain is EPEVTQTPSHQVTQMGQEVILRCVPISNHLYFYWYRQILGQKVEFLVSFYNNEISEKSEIFDDQFSVERPDGSNFTLKIRSTKLEDSAMYFCASSEQETQYFGPGTRLLVL.

V and J are TRBV7-9 and TRBJ1-2; a possible D gene is TRBD1 (5 bases). The CDR3 is 15 residues long. Per germline, CDR1 SEHNR and CDR2 FQNEAQ (reference sequence). V was trimmed by 6 bases and J by 1 base, leaving 15 bases between them. CDR3 bases: TGTGCCAGCAGTATAAAGCAGGGCCATAACTATGGCTACACCTTC. Translation: CASSIKQGHNYGYTF. Full variable domain (outside the CDR3, taken from reference TRBV7-9 and TRBJ1-2): DTGVSQNPRHKITKRGQNVTFRCDPISEHNRLYWYRQTLGQGPEFLTYFQNEAQLEKSRLLSDRFSAERPKGSFSTLEIQRTEQGDSAMYLCASSIKQGHNYGYTFGSGTRLTVV.

The CDR3: CASSRIGGFGTEAFF. In nucleotides, the CDR3 is TGTGCCAGCAGCCGAATAGGGGGCTTTGGGACTGAAGCTTTCTTT. The chain employs TRBV7-2 and TRBJ1-1; 7 bases fit TRBD1. The V and J ends lost 5 bases and 5 bases, in that order; junction bases with no gene match: 11. The CDR3 length is 15 residues. Germline V gene sequence: CDR1 SGHTA, CDR2 FQGNSA.

The rearrangement uses TRBV18 and TRBJ2-5, with D unresolved. The V gene lost 3 bases and the J gene lost 2 bases, with 4 bases spanning the gap. Germline V gene lookup returns CDR1 KGHSH and CDR2 LQKENI. The CDR3 runs to 12 residues. DNA of the CDR3: TGTGCCAGCTCACCTCGGCAAGAGACCCAGTACTTC. It translates to CASSPRQETQYF.

This clone is a singleton in its sample. CDR3 DNA sequence: TGTGCCAGCAGCCGACGACTAGCGGGGGGCCCGGATGAGCAGTTCTTC. Protein product: CASSRRLAGGPDEQFF. The V gene is TRBV7-2, the J gene TRBJ2-1; TRBD2 matches at 13 bases. V lost 5 bases and J lost 8; bases outside the gene matches: 9. Per the germline V gene, CDR1 is SGHTA and CDR2 is FQGNSA. This CDR3 is 16 amino acids long.

The chain recombines TRBV7-2 with TRBJ1-1, with D possibly TRBD1 on 6 matching bases. In germline, CDR1 is SGHTA, CDR2 FQGNSA. V lost 8 bases to trimming and J lost 4 bases, with 14 bases between them. The CDR3 totals 13 residues. DNA of the CDR3: TGTGCCAGCCTTATACAGGGTCCCACTGAAGCTTTCTTT. This gives the protein CASLIQGPTEAFF. The variable domain in full, with the rest retrieved from reference TRBV7-2 and TRBJ1-1, is GAGVSQSPSNKVTEKGKDVELRCDPISGHTALYWYRQSLGQGLEFLIYFQGNSAPDKSGLPSDRFSAERTGGSVSTLTIQRTQQEDSAVYLCASLIQGPTEAFFGQGTRLTVV.

The count of this clone is one. The V and J genes are TRBV5-6 and TRBJ2-6; 7 bases are a match to TRBD1. Trimming removed 0 bases from V and 0 bases from J; junction bases left unmatched: 3. The CDR3 runs to 17 residues. From germline, CDR1 is SGHDT and CDR2 YYEEEE. The CDR3 spells CASSLGQGLSGANVLTF. In nucleotides, the CDR3 is TGTGCCAGCAGCTTGGGACAGGGCCTCTCTGGGGCCAACGTCCTGACTTTC.

The chain is built from TRBV18 and TRBJ2-7, with a possible D match to TRBD2 (6 bases). The germline V and J ends were trimmed by 5 bases and 7 bases, with 9 bases remaining between them. The CDR3 covers 11 residues. Germline V gene lookup returns CDR1 KGHSH and CDR2 LQKENI. The DNA of the CDR3 is TGTGCCAGCTCATCTGGGGGGGAGCAGTACTTC. The encoded protein is CASSSGGEQYF.

The chain links TRBV2 to TRBJ1-3, with D possibly matching TRBD1 (6 bases). V gave up 6 bases and J gave up 0 bases, with 12 bases separating them. The CDR3 consists of 15 residues. Germline V gives CDR1 SNHLY, CDR2 FYNNEI. CDR3 coding DNA: TGTGCCAGCAGGAATGACAGGAACTCTGGAAACACCATATATTTT. It specifies CASRNDRNSGNTIYF.

Regarding this clone: The sample holds other DNA sequences that translate to the same CDR3. V and J are TRBV19 and TRBJ2-7; 7 positions agree with TRBD2. CDR1 and CDR2 from the germline V gene are LNHDA and SQIVND (reference sequence). J lost 2 bases, V lost 8 bases, and 6 bases had no gene match. The CDR3 has 13 amino acids. CDR3 sequence: CASSLGGTYEQYF. Written as DNA, the CDR3 is TGTGCCAGTTCCCTGGGGGGGACCTACGAGCAGTACTTC.

The chain carries TRBV19 and TRBJ1-4; D possibly corresponds to TRBD1 (6 bases). Trimming shortened V by 5 bases and J by 4 bases, and 11 bases separated the two germline ends. Germline CDR1 and CDR2: LNHDA and SQIVND (reference sequence). The CDR3 has 14 amino acids. CDR3 residues: CASSGQPVNEKLFF. The CDR3 DNA is TGTGCCAGTAGTGGACAGCCGGTTAATGAAAAACTGTTTTTT.

The chain carries TRBV9 and TRBJ2-7; D gene uncertain. CDR3 length: 12 amino acids. V was trimmed by 4 bases and J by 7 bases, leaving 12 bases between them. Per the germline V gene, CDR1 is SGDLS and CDR2 is YYNGEE. CDR3 loop: CASSPDRREQYF. In DNA, the CDR3 is TGTGCCAGCAGCCCCGACCGGAGAGAGCAGTACTTC.

The chain couples TRBV4-1 to TRBJ1-1; 11 bases are a match to TRBD1. The CDR3 runs to 16 residues. V lost 3 bases and J lost 1; bases outside the gene matches: 4. From germline, CDR1 is MGHRA and CDR2 YSYEKL. The CDR3 sequence is CASSHGQGARNTEAFF. CDR3 DNA: TGCGCCAGCAGCCACGGACAGGGGGCAAGGAACACTGAAGCTTTCTTT.

The chain uses TRBV19 and TRBJ2-4, with 11 bases that match TRBD1. Germline V gives CDR1 LNHDA, CDR2 SQIVND (reference sequence). This CDR3 spans 15 amino acids. The trim removed 9 bases at V and 7 bases at J, leaving 11 bases unmatched. The CDR3 loop is CASLAGTGGGNIQYF. CDR3 nucleotide sequence: TGTGCCAGCCTCGCCGGGACAGGGGGGGGGAACATTCAGTACTTC.

The chain employs TRBV7-2 and TRBJ2-1, with a weak D call TRBD1 (6 bases). Germline CDR1 reads SGHTA; CDR2 reads FQGNSA. CDR3 size: 16 residues. V gave up 2 bases and J gave up 5 bases, with 16 bases separating them. The CDR3 loop is CASSLLALAGDNEQFF. CDR3 DNA sequence: TGTGCCAGCAGCTTACTGGCTTTGGCAGGGGACAATGAGCAGTTCTTC.

This chain links TRBV27 with TRBJ2-1, with D perhaps matching TRBD2 (6 bases). The CDR3 totals 17 residues. The V end was cut by 7 bases, the J end by 0 bases, with 19 bases between. CDR1 MNHEY and CDR2 SMNVEV come from the germline V gene (reference sequence). The CDR3 bases are TGTGCCAGCACTCCTCTCGGGGCGGGGAGCTCCTACAATGAGCAGTTCTTC. It translates to CASTPLGAGSSYNEQFF.

This clone has only one observation. The chain has TRBV6-6 and TRBJ1-5; unclear D gene. The CDR3 has 15 amino acids. Germline lookup yields CDR1 MNHNY and CDR2 SVGAGI (reference sequence). Trimming removed 4 bases from V and 2 bases from J, with 12 bases in between. CDR3 protein: CASSSNEVGNQPQHF. In nucleotides, the CDR3 is TGTGCCAGCAGTTCTAATGAAGTAGGCAATCAGCCCCAGCATTTT.

The chain is built from TRBV28 and TRBJ1-1, with a tentative D call TRBD1 (6 bases). Germline V gene data show CDR1 as MDHEN and CDR2 as SYDVKM. Between the trimmed V and J ends, which lost 10 bases and 0 bases, there was a span of 12 bases. The CDR3 sequence is 13 residues long. The CDR3 region is CATGQLMNTEAFF. The CDR3 DNA reads TGTGCCACCGGACAGCTCATGAACACTGAAGCTTTCTTT.

The CDR3 nucleotides are TGTGCCAGCAGTTACGGTGGGCTCAATGAGCAGTTCTTC. Its translation: CASSYGGLNEQFF. The chain combines TRBV6-6 with TRBJ2-1; unclear D gene. The CDR3 totals 13 residues. In germline, CDR1 is MNHNY, CDR2 SVGAGI (reference sequence). Deletions cut 2 bases from V and 6 bases from J, with 8 bases between.

This chain's CDR3 is CASSLTGTNEKLFF. The CDR3 region has the DNA TGTGCCAGCAGTTTGACAGGAACTAATGAAAAACTGTTTTTT. The rearrangement joins TRBV6-5 to TRBJ1-4, with D possibly being TRBD1 (6 bases). V was cut by 4 bases and J by 1 base, with 7 bases left in between. CDR3 length equals 14 residues. CDR1 and CDR2 (germline): MNHEY, SVGAGI.